This TCR beta chain derives from a study of blood T cell repertoires in COVID-19. The overall study: Sources were T cells, B-cell-depleted T cells, or PBMCs; the material itself was cDNA or gDNA.

The V segment lost 6 bases and the J segment 4 bases; nucleotides outside the gene matches: 8. There are 14 residues in the CDR3. Germline V gene data show CDR1 as MDHEN and CDR2 as SYDVKM. This clone was picked up one time. Profiling relied on immunoSEQ multiplex PCR, and the TCRdb table lists in-frame clones only, not all of them. The top ten clones hold about 0.65% of a sample with over 200,000 clones, around 90% of them seen once. Sequencing was performed on peripheral blood. This TCR came from a human donor in a cohort sampled during active COVID-19. This chain connects TRBV28 to TRBJ1-2, with 7 bases matching TRBD1. This CDR3 is CASSPLGQVYGYTF. CDR3 bases: TGTGCCAGCAGCCCCTTAGGACAGGTCTATGGCTACACCTTC.